A single sample gave rise to the 11 T cell receptor beta chains below, sequenced in a study of vaccination effects on CD4 cells after COVID-19. Which antigens these TCRs recognize remains unknown. Clones were read by immunoSEQ multiplex PCR, and TCRdb kept only the in-frame ones, dropping some. The data hold 20,000 to 30,000 clones, with about three quarters observed a single time. Sequencing in the ViraFEST assay came after antigen-specific CD4+ T cells had been expanded with viral peptide pools, which were used to stimulate PBMC. With about ten days of culture completed, CD4+ T cells were isolated. The person's infection with SARS-CoV-2, confirmed by PCR, took place between March and December 2020. This specimen consisted of CD4+ T cells from PBMCs cultured with HCoV-NL63 spike peptides, obtained before COVID-19 vaccination. These receptor sequences come from a human donor who had a prior SARS-CoV-2 infection.

This clone was recorded only once. The genes are TRBV7-2 and TRBJ2-3; 9 nucleotides line up with TRBD2. Trimming removed 1 base from V and 4 bases from J; junction bases left unmatched: 3. The germline CDR1 and CDR2 sequences are SGHTA and FQGNSA. The CDR3 has 15 amino acids. CDR3 coding DNA: TGTGCCAGCAGCTTAGTAGCGGGAGTTGCAGATACGCAGTATTTT. This encodes CASSLVAGVADTQYF.

The chain carries TRBV12-3 or TRBV12-4 and TRBJ1-1, with a weak D call TRBD1 (5 bases). Trimming removed 6 bases from V and 5 bases from J, with 13 bases in between. The CDR3 contains 13 residues. This CDR3 reads CASSPIGGTEAFF. CDR3 DNA: TGTGCCAGCAGCCCTATTGGGGGTACTGAAGCTTTCTTT.

V and J are TRBV2 and TRBJ1-4; TRBD1 agrees at 7 bases. After removal of 7 bases from V and 8 bases from J, the junction contained 13 bases not matched to a gene. Germline CDR1 SNHLY, CDR2 FYNNEI. This CDR3 is 15 amino acids long. The CDR3: CASKRAGQTSEKLFF. The CDR3 DNA reads as TGTGCCAGCAAGCGAGCGGGACAGACCTCGGAAAAACTGTTTTTT.

The gene calls are TRBV2 and TRBJ2-5; D might be TRBD1 (7 bases). This CDR3 has 15 amino acids. Trimming removed 6 bases at V and 2 bases at J, with 16 bases between. CDR1 and CDR2 from the germline V gene are SNHLY and FYNNEI. The CDR3 reads CASSAGQAGQETQYF. In DNA, the CDR3 is TGTGCCAGCAGCGCCGGACAGGCGGGGCAAGAGACCCAGTACTTC.

The chain joins TRBV27 to TRBJ1-6; D gene unclear. Per the germline V gene, CDR1 is MNHEY and CDR2 is SMNVEV (reference sequence). CDR3 length: 13 amino acids. Trimming removed 7 bases from V and 7 bases from J, with 11 bases in between. The CDR3 sequence: CASKMGGNSPLHF. The CDR3 DNA is TGTGCCAGCAAAATGGGCGGCAATTCACCCCTCCACTTT.

This clone is judged medium-sized. The chain joins TRBV19 to TRBJ1-6; 7 bases match TRBD1. CDR3 length equals 16 residues. Germline CDR1 is LNHDA and CDR2 is SQIVND (reference sequence). The V gene end was trimmed by 8 bases and the J gene end by 1 base; junction bases not matched to a gene: 8. The DNA of the CDR3 is TGTGCCAGTCGCTCACAGGGGAGGTCCTATAATTCACCCCTCCACTTT. Protein product: CASRSQGRSYNSPLHF.

The CDR3: CASSDKTGGEETQYF. The CDR3 region has the DNA TGTGCCAGCAGCGACAAGACAGGGGGCGAAGAGACCCAGTACTTC. The chain has TRBV5-5 and TRBJ2-5; 10 bases are a match to TRBD1. V lost 4 bases to trimming and J lost 3 bases; unmatched junction nucleotides: 6. In germline, CDR1 is SGHKS, CDR2 YYEKEE (reference sequence). CDR3 length: 15 amino acids.

Here the CDR3 reads CASSFSSLQFF. The CDR3, as DNA: TGTGCCAGCAGCTTTAGCTCTTTGCAGTTCTTC. The V and J genes are TRBV7-2 and TRBJ2-1; D gene ambiguous. Looked up from germline, CDR1 is SGHTA and CDR2 is FQGNSA. This CDR3 is 11 amino acids long. V was pared by 3 bases and J by 12 bases, with 9 bases between.

This chain joins TRBV5-1 and TRBJ1-3, with D perhaps matching TRBD1 (6 bases). Trimming pared 2 bases from V and 3 bases from J, leaving 12 bases between. This CDR3 contains 15 residues. Germline V gene sequence: CDR1 SGHRS, CDR2 YFSETQ. DNA for the CDR3: TGCGCCAGCAGCTTTACCGGGACAAGTGGAAACACCATATATTTT. Residues: CASSFTGTSGNTIYF.

The V call is TRBV12-3 or TRBV12-4, the J call TRBJ2-3; D gene uncertain. CDR3 size: 11 residues. Trimming removed 3 bases at V and 9 bases at J, with 7 bases between. In DNA form, the CDR3 reads TGTGCCAGCAGTTTGGTGACCACGCAGTATTTT. It codes for CASSLVTTQYF.

The V and J genes are TRBV7-9 and TRBJ2-7; D is uncertain. Germline CDR1 and CDR2: SEHNR and FQNEAQ (reference sequence). The CDR3 totals 14 residues. With 1 base removed from V and 1 base from J, the gap between germline ends came to 8 bases. CDR3 residues: CASSLEGSSYEQYF. The CDR3 DNA is TGTGCCAGCAGCTTAGAAGGCAGTTCCTACGAGCAGTACTTC.